This is a list of T cell receptor beta chains from one sample in a study of cytomegalovirus exposure and HLA in healthy donors. Repertoires were generated with immunoSEQ multiplex PCR, while TCRdb's copy carries only in-frame clones and drops some. The table has about 150,000 clones, around three quarters seen once; the top ten hold around 4.1%. Sequenced sample: PBMCs. All receptors come from a woman aged 40 to 55 in good health and CMV-seronegative. CDR3s include the opening cysteine and the closing phenylalanine or tryptophan.

V	J	CDR3
TRBV5-4	TRBJ2-7	CASSLQGGGSYEQYF
TRBV10-3	TRBJ1-2	CAISLGTGGYGYTF
TRBV5-1	TRBJ2-5	CASSFLGLAGGPQETQYF
TRBV7-8	TRBJ2-5	CASRLGTSGRNPGETQYF
TRBV7-6	TRBJ2-1	CASSLSAGISYNEQFF
TRBV6-6	-	CASERAGQYEQYF
TRBV2	TRBJ2-3	CAGSRRTGYDTQYF
TRBV6-5	TRBJ2-3	CASSYSETPNTDTQYF
TRBV30	TRBJ1-1	CASLAGTGGKVDTEAFF
TRBV2	TRBJ2-7	CASTFTGNYEQYF
TRBV5-4	TRBJ1-2	CASSPRAPYGYTF
TRBV7-9	TRBJ2-7	CASSLANPPGQRSDEQYF
TRBV6-5	TRBJ2-7	CASSPPTTGNYEQYF
TRBV11-3	TRBJ2-1	CASSLGAGSGRYEQFF
TRBV11-3	TRBJ1-4	CASSLDHSPGSVREKLFF
TRBV5-1	TRBJ2-2	CASKGGLTTGELFF
TRBV6-7	TRBJ2-1	CASSYSGSLNEQFF
TRBV2	TRBJ2-7	CASRLSFSYEQYF
TRBV18	TRBJ2-5	CASSPRGTSAETQYF
TRBV2	TRBJ2-1	CASSASGLNEQFF
TRBV6-1	TRBJ1-3	CASSLNTIYF
TRBV27	TRBJ1-5	CASSLDWGKGPQPQHF
TRBV30	TRBJ1-2	CAWVSLGAGGGYTF
TRBV2	TRBJ2-5	CASSFSGGLQETQYF
TRBV6-5	TRBJ2-7	CASSRLAESYEQYF
TRBV11-3	TRBJ2-5	CASSPGLDDQETQYF
TRBV7-6	TRBJ2-1	CASSLASTGYNEQFF
TRBV6-5	TRBJ2-3	CASSYFGPPLDTQYF
TRBV5-4	TRBJ2-2	CASSRDSGTRELFF
TRBV6-1	TRBJ2-7	CASSEGTGWPNEQYF
TRBV29-1	TRBJ1-1	CSVGRAPTGQGTEAFF
TRBV5-1	TRBJ2-1	CASSLAEGWGDEQFF
TRBV7-2	TRBJ2-5	CASSSPRLALETQYF
TRBV29-1	TRBJ1-2	CSVVGDRVYGYTF
TRBV7-9	TRBJ1-2	CASASRVRHYGYTF
TRBV6-6	TRBJ1-1	CASRPTGNTEAFF
TRBV5-1	TRBJ2-3	CASSGGGTDTQYF
TRBV5-6	TRBJ2-7	CASSLGGAGGEGTQYF
TRBV6-5	TRBJ1-2	CASSYTRDSYGYTF
TRBV7-9	TRBJ1-5	CASSLVGGTANQPQHF